These T cell receptor beta chains were read from a single sample in a study of T cell responses to AZD1222 COVID-19 vaccine. Assay: immunoSEQ multiplex PCR; the TCRdb copy retains only in-frame clones and omits some. The repertoire includes about 130,000 clones, around 90% of them detected once, and 7.6% sits in the top ten. The sequencing here drew on peripheral blood, taken on day 0 of AZD1222 vaccination. The source is an adult in good health. Each CDR3 is given with its conserved first and last residue. Fields, in order: CDR3 length, D gene, V gene, J gene, clone size, CDR3 DNA, CDR3 protein. A D gene is named only where the DNA matches it firmly. Some rows mark clone size as missing; the rest say once, few, many or name a class of expanded clone.

len: 14; d_gene: -; v_gene: TRBV5-5; j_gene: TRBJ2-7; abundance: -; CDR3nt: TGTGCCAGCAGCTTGGGTTCCGGGGTGCGGGAGCAGTACTTC; CDR3aa: CASSLGSGVREQYF
len: 15; d_gene: -; v_gene: TRBV11-2; j_gene: TRBJ2-7; abundance: -; CDR3nt: TGTGCCAGCAGCTTCGGACGGGGGAGCTCCTACGAGCAGTACTTC; CDR3aa: CASSFGRGSSYEQYF
len: 15; d_gene: -; v_gene: TRBV19; j_gene: TRBJ1-5; abundance: -; CDR3nt: TGTGCCAGTAGTATTCGCGAAGGGGGAAAGCAGCCCCAGCATTTT; CDR3aa: CASSIREGGKQPQHF
len: 15; d_gene: -; v_gene: TRBV2; j_gene: TRBJ2-3; abundance: -; CDR3nt: TGTGCCAGCCGCAAGTGGGGGGGCCCCACAGATACGCAGTATTTT; CDR3aa: CASRKWGGPTDTQYF
len: 16; d_gene: -; v_gene: TRBV6-5; j_gene: TRBJ1-1; abundance: -; CDR3nt: TGTGCCAGCAGTTACCCTACAGACAGGCCGGGCACTGAAGCTTTCTTT; CDR3aa: CASSYPTDRPGTEAFF
len: 14; d_gene: TRBD1; v_gene: TRBV5-1; j_gene: TRBJ1-4; abundance: -; CDR3nt: TGCGCCAGCAGCCTAACAGGGGGCGATGAAAAACTGTTTTTT; CDR3aa: CASSLTGGDEKLFF
len: 17; d_gene: -; v_gene: TRBV5-5; j_gene: TRBJ2-1; abundance: once; CDR3nt: TGTGCCAGCAGCTTGGTGAGGGGGGGCTCCCATTCCAATGAGCAGTTCTTC; CDR3aa: CASSLVRGGSHSNEQFF
len: 9; d_gene: -; v_gene: TRBV19; j_gene: TRBJ2-2; abundance: -; CDR3nt: TGTTCTATTACCGGGGAGCTGTTTTTT; CDR3aa: CSITGELFF
len: 14; d_gene: -; v_gene: TRBV6-2/TRBV6-3; j_gene: TRBJ2-3; abundance: -; CDR3nt: TGTGCCAGCAGTTACACAGGGACCCCAGATACGCAGTATTTT; CDR3aa: CASSYTGTPDTQYF
len: 13; d_gene: TRBD1; v_gene: TRBV30; j_gene: TRBJ2-7; abundance: -; CDR3nt: TGTGCCTGGAGGGGGACAGGGGGAGCCCTCCGAAGCTTC; CDR3aa: CAWRGTGGALRSF
len: 15; d_gene: -; v_gene: TRBV18; j_gene: TRBJ2-5; abundance: -; CDR3nt: TGTGCCAGCTCACCACTCACGACGCCCCAAGAGACCCAGTACTTC; CDR3aa: CASSPLTTPQETQYF
len: 15; d_gene: TRBD1; v_gene: TRBV6-2/TRBV6-3; j_gene: TRBJ1-5; abundance: -; CDR3nt: TGTGCCAGCAGTTACTCCCAGGGGGCATATCAGCCCCAGCATTTT; CDR3aa: CASSYSQGAYQPQHF
len: 20; d_gene: TRBD2; v_gene: TRBV4-1; j_gene: TRBJ2-3; abundance: few; CDR3nt: TGCGCCAGCAGCCCTCCCGAGGGGGGACTAGCGGGAGGGCCTACAGATACGCAGTATTTT; CDR3aa: CASSPPEGGLAGGPTDTQYF
len: 14; d_gene: -; v_gene: TRBV5-1; j_gene: TRBJ1-4; abundance: few; CDR3nt: TGCGCCAGCAGCTACAGGGCCCGTAATGAAAAACTGTTTTTT; CDR3aa: CASSYRARNEKLFF
len: 13; d_gene: -; v_gene: TRBV14; j_gene: TRBJ2-3; abundance: few; CDR3nt: TGTGCCAGCAGCCAGGGGAGCACAGATACGCAGTATTTT; CDR3aa: CASSQGSTDTQYF
len: 17; d_gene: -; v_gene: TRBV6-2/TRBV6-3; j_gene: TRBJ1-5; abundance: -; CDR3nt: TGTGCCAGCAGTTCACAGAGGGGGGTTCTTGACAATCAGCCCCAGCATTTT; CDR3aa: CASSSQRGVLDNQPQHF
len: 13; d_gene: -; v_gene: TRBV28; j_gene: TRBJ1-2; abundance: -; CDR3nt: TGTGCCTCCACCCCGGGCCTCAACTATGGCTACACCTTC; CDR3aa: CASTPGLNYGYTF
len: 15; d_gene: TRBD2; v_gene: TRBV27; j_gene: TRBJ2-3; abundance: -; CDR3nt: TGTGCCAGCACCCCCACTAGCGCTCCCCCAGATACGCAGTATTTT; CDR3aa: CASTPTSAPPDTQYF
len: 14; d_gene: TRBD1; v_gene: TRBV9; j_gene: TRBJ1-2; abundance: -; CDR3nt: TGTGCCAGCACCCTAGGGACAGGGGGAGGTGGCTACACCTTC; CDR3aa: CASTLGTGGGGYTF
len: 16; d_gene: TRBD2; v_gene: TRBV5-1; j_gene: TRBJ2-1; abundance: -; CDR3nt: TGCGCCAGCAGCTTGGAAGCAGCGGGGGTCTACAATGAGCAGTTCTTC; CDR3aa: CASSLEAAGVYNEQFF
len: 16; d_gene: -; v_gene: TRBV6-1; j_gene: TRBJ1-3; abundance: -; CDR3nt: TGTGCCAGCAGTGGGCCTCCTCCCCGCCCTGGAAACACCATATATTTT; CDR3aa: CASSGPPPRPGNTIYF
len: 16; d_gene: TRBD1; v_gene: TRBV27; j_gene: TRBJ2-2; abundance: -; CDR3nt: TGTGCCAGCAGTCGAAAGGGACAGGGATACACCGGGGAGCTGTTTTTT; CDR3aa: CASSRKGQGYTGELFF
len: 14; d_gene: -; v_gene: TRBV5-4; j_gene: TRBJ1-2; abundance: few; CDR3nt: TGTGCCAGCAGCTTGGCCGGCAGCCTCTATGGCTACACCTTC; CDR3aa: CASSLAGSLYGYTF
len: 14; d_gene: -; v_gene: TRBV27; j_gene: TRBJ1-2; abundance: -; CDR3nt: TGTGCCAGCAGTCGATCAACGGAAACCTATGGCTACACCTTC; CDR3aa: CASSRSTETYGYTF
len: 16; d_gene: TRBD2; v_gene: TRBV18; j_gene: TRBJ2-5; abundance: -; CDR3nt: TGTGCCAGCTCACCACTGGCTAGCGGGTACCAAGAGACCCAGTACTTC; CDR3aa: CASSPLASGYQETQYF
len: 16; d_gene: -; v_gene: TRBV6-1; j_gene: TRBJ1-2; abundance: -; CDR3nt: TGTGCCAGCAGTGAAGCCTTGTGGGCTTCGGACTATGGCTACACCTTC; CDR3aa: CASSEALWASDYGYTF
len: 15; d_gene: -; v_gene: TRBV28; j_gene: TRBJ2-7; abundance: -; CDR3nt: TGTGCCAGCAGTTTTCCCCCCACTAGTGTCTACGAGCAGTACTTC; CDR3aa: CASSFPPTSVYEQYF
len: 18; d_gene: TRBD1; v_gene: TRBV5-1; j_gene: TRBJ1-3; abundance: -; CDR3nt: TGCGCCAGCAGCCCGAACGGACAGGGGCTACACTCTGGAAACACCATATATTTT; CDR3aa: CASSPNGQGLHSGNTIYF
len: 16; d_gene: -; v_gene: TRBV4-1; j_gene: TRBJ2-7; abundance: once; CDR3nt: TGCGCCAGCAGCCATCTACAGGTGCCCTCACCCTACGAGCAGTACTTC; CDR3aa: CASSHLQVPSPYEQYF
len: 14; d_gene: -; v_gene: TRBV6-5; j_gene: TRBJ2-3; abundance: -; CDR3nt: TGTGCCAGCAGTTACTCAAACGTCGCAGATACGCAGTATTTT; CDR3aa: CASSYSNVADTQYF
len: 13; d_gene: TRBD2; v_gene: TRBV6-5; j_gene: TRBJ2-5; abundance: -; CDR3nt: TGTGCCAGCAAAGCGGGAGCCCGAGAGACCCAGTACTTC; CDR3aa: CASKAGARETQYF
len: 16; d_gene: -; v_gene: TRBV28; j_gene: TRBJ2-1; abundance: -; CDR3nt: TGTGCCAGCAGCATCCTCCTGGCAGGGGTAAAGAATGAGCAGTTCTTC; CDR3aa: CASSILLAGVKNEQFF
len: 14; d_gene: -; v_gene: TRBV28; j_gene: TRBJ2-7; abundance: -; CDR3nt: TGTGCCAGCAGTCCCTCCGGAAGGTTTGGCGAGCAGTACTTC; CDR3aa: CASSPSGRFGEQYF
len: 15; d_gene: -; v_gene: TRBV19; j_gene: TRBJ1-5; abundance: -; CDR3nt: TGTGCCAGTAGTATAGGACAGACTAGCAATCAGCCCCAGCATTTT; CDR3aa: CASSIGQTSNQPQHF
len: 13; d_gene: -; v_gene: TRBV6-2/TRBV6-3; j_gene: TRBJ1-1; abundance: -; CDR3nt: TGTGCCAGCAGTTACAATCCGGGGGCGGAAGCTTTCTTT; CDR3aa: CASSYNPGAEAFF
len: 14; d_gene: -; v_gene: TRBV11-2; j_gene: TRBJ2-2; abundance: few; CDR3nt: TGTGCCAGCAGCTTAGTTATGGGGCCCGGGGAGCTGTTTTTT; CDR3aa: CASSLVMGPGELFF
len: 13; d_gene: -; v_gene: TRBV5-1; j_gene: TRBJ1-4; abundance: -; CDR3nt: TGCGCCAGCAGTCCTGTTATGGATGAAAAACTGTTTTTT; CDR3aa: CASSPVMDEKLFF
len: 13; d_gene: TRBD1; v_gene: TRBV3-1/TRBV3-2; j_gene: TRBJ1-2; abundance: -; CDR3nt: TGTGCCAGCAGCCCACCGACAGGGGGGGGCTACACCTTC; CDR3aa: CASSPPTGGGYTF
len: 14; d_gene: TRBD1; v_gene: TRBV10-1; j_gene: TRBJ2-1; abundance: -; CDR3nt: TGCGCCAGCAGTGGCGGGACAGGGGTCAATGAGCAGTTCTTC; CDR3aa: CASSGGTGVNEQFF
len: 12; d_gene: -; v_gene: TRBV2; j_gene: TRBJ1-4; abundance: -; CDR3nt: TGTGCCAGCAGGCAGGGCGATGAAAAACTGTTTTTT; CDR3aa: CASRQGDEKLFF